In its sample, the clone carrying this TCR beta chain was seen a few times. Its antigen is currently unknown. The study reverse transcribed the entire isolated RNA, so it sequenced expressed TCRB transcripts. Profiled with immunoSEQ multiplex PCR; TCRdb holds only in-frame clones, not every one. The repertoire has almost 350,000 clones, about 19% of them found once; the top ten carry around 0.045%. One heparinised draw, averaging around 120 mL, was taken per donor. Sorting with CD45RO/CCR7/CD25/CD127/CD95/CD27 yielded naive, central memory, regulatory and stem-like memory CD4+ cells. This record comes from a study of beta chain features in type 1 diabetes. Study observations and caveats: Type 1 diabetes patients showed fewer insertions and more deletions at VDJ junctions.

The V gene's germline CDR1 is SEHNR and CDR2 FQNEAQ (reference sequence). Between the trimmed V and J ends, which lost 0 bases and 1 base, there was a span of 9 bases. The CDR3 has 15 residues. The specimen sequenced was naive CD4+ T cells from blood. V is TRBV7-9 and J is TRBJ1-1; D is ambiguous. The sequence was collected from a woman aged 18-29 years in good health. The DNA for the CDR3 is TGTGCCAGCAGCTTAGCGGGAGGACGGAACACTGAAGCTTTCTTT. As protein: CASSLAGGRNTEAFF.